The entry below gives a single T cell receptor beta chain sequence along with its context. Its specificity is not known. Cells were stimulated nonspecifically with anti-CD3/anti-CD28 magnetic beads. CD4+ T cells upregulating both CD40 ligand and CD69 were sorted as responding cells. This specimen belongs to a study of persistence of HIV-infected CD4 T cells. The libraries were made with immunoSEQ version 4 in survey mode. Generated by immunoSEQ multiplex PCR, the TCRdb table keeps only in-frame clones and is missing some. The sample yields around 35,000 clones, roughly 89% seen once. Sequenced material: CD4+ T cells sorted from PBMCs after approximately 19-hour stimulation, taken from a patient who received antiretroviral therapy. This sequence originates from an adult man with HIV who was CMV-seropositive.

The CDR3 DNA reads TGTGCCAGCAGGACGAGCGGGAGTAGAAGGAATGAGCAGTTCTTC. Encoded protein: CASRTSGSRRNEQFF. The rearrangement joins TRBV27 to TRBJ2-1, with TRBD2 identical over 8 bases. V gave up 6 bases and J gave up 7 bases; unmatched junction bases: 11. CDR1 is MNHEY and CDR2 is SMNVEV in the germline V gene (reference sequence). This CDR3 is built from 15 residues.